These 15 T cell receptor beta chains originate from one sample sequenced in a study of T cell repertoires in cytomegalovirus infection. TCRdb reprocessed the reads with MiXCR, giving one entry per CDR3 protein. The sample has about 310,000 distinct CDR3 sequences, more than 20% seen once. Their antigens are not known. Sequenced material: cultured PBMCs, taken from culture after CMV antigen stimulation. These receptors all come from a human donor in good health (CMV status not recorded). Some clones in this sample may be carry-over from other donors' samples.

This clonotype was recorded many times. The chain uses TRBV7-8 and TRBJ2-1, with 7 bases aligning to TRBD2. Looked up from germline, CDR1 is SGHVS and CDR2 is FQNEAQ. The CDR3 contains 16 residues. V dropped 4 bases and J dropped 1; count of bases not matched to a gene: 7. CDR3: CASSSYPSGSYNEQFF. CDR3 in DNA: TGTGCCAGCAGCTCGTACCCTAGCGGTTCCTACAATGAGCAGTTCTTC.

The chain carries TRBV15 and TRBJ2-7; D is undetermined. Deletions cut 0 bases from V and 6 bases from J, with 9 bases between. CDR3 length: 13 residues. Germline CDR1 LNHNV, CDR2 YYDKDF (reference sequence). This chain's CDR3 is CATSRDLASEQYV. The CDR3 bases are TGTGCCACCAGCAGAGATTTGGCTTCCGAGCAGTACGTC.

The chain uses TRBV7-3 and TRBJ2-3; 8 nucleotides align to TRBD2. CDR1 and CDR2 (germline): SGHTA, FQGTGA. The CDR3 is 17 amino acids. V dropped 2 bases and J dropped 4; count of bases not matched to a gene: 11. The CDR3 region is CASSLPEIAGMADTQYF. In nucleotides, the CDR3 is TGTGCCAGCAGCTTACCGGAGATAGCGGGAATGGCAGATACGCAGTATTTT.

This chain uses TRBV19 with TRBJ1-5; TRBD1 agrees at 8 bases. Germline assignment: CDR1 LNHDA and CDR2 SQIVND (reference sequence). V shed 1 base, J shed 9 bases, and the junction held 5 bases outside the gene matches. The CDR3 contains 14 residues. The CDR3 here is CASSIGTGRRPQHF. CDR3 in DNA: TGTGCCAGTAGTATAGGGACAGGGAGGCGGCCCCAGCATTTT.

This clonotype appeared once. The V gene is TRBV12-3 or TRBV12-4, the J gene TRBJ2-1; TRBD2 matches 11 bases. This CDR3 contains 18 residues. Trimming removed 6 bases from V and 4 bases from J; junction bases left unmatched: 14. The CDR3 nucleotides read TGTGCCAGCAGCCCGACTAGCGGGGTAGGTTTATTTTACAATGAGCAGTTCTTC. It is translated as CASSPTSGVGLFYNEQFF.

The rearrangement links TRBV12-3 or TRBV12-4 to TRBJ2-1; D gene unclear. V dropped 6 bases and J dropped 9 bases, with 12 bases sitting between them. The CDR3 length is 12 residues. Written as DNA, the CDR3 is TGTGCCAGCAGGTTCCGTAGTATTGAGCAGTTCTTC. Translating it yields CASRFRSIEQFF.

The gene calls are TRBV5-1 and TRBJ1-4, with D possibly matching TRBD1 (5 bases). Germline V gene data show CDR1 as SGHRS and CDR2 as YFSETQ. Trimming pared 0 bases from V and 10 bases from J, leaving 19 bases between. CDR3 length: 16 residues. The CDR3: CASSLEPGTPTGKLFF. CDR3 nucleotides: TGCGCCAGCAGCTTGGAACCCGGGACCCCGACCGGAAAACTGTTTTTT.

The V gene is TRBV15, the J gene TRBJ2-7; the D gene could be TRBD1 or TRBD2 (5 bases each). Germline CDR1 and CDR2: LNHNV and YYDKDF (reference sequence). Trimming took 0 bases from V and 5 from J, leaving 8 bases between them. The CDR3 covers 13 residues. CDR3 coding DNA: TGTGCCACCAGCAGAGACGGGACCCACGAGCAGTACGTC. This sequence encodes CATSRDGTHEQYV.

The CDR3 protein is CASSLAGTGFFRTDTQYF. In nucleotides, the CDR3 is TGTGCCAGCAGCTTGGCCGGGACAGGGTTTTTCCGTACAGATACGCAGTATTTT. The rearrangement uses TRBV5-5 and TRBJ2-3, with 9 bases identical to TRBD1. The CDR3 covers 18 residues. After removal of 0 bases from V and 3 bases from J, the junction contained 11 bases not matched to a gene. Germline assignment: CDR1 SGHKS and CDR2 YYEKEE (reference sequence).

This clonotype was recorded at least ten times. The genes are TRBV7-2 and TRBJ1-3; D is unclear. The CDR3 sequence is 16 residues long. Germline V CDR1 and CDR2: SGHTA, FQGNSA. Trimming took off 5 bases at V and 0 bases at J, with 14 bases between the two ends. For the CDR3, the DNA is TGTGCCAGCAGCACCAAGGACGGTCGCTCTGGAAACACCATATATTTT. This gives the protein CASSTKDGRSGNTIYF. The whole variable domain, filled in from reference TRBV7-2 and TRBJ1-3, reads GAGVSQSPSNKVTEKGKDVELRCDPISGHTALYWYRQSLGQGLEFLIYFQGNSAPDKSGLPSDRFSAERTGGSVSTLTIQRTQQEDSAVYLCASSTKDGRSGNTIYFGEGSWLTVV.

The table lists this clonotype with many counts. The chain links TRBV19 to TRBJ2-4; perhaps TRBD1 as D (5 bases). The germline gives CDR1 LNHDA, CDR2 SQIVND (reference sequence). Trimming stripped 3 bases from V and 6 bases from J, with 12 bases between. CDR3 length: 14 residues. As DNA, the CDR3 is TGTGCCAGTAGTATTCCGAAGGGGCGAAACATTCAGTACTTC. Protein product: CASSIPKGRNIQYF.

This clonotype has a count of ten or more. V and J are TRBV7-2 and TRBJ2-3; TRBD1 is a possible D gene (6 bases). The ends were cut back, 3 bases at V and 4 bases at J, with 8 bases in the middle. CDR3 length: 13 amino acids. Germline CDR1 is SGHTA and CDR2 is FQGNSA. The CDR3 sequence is CASSFSGADTQYF. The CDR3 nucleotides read TGTGCCAGCAGCTTCTCAGGGGCAGATACGCAGTATTTT.

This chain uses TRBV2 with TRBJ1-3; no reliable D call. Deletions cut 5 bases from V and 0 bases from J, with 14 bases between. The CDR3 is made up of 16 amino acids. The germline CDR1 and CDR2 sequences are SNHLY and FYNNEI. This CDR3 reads CASSRVRANSGNTIYF. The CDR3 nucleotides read TGTGCCAGCAGTCGAGTGAGGGCTAACTCTGGAAACACCATATATTTT.

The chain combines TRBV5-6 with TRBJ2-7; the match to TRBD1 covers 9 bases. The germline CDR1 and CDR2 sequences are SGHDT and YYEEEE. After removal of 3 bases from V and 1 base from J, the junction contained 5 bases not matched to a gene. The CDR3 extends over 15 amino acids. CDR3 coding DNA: TGTGCCAGCAGCTCCTGGACAGGGGATTCCTACGAGCAGTACGTC. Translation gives CASSSWTGDSYEQYV.

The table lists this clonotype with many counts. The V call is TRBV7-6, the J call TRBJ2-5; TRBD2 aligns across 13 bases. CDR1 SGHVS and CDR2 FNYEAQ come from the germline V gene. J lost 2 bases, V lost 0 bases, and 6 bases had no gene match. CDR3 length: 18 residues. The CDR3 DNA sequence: TGTGCCAGCAGCTTAGCTCCACCGGGACTAGCGGGACAAGAGACCCAGTACTTC. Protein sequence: CASSLAPPGLAGQETQYF.